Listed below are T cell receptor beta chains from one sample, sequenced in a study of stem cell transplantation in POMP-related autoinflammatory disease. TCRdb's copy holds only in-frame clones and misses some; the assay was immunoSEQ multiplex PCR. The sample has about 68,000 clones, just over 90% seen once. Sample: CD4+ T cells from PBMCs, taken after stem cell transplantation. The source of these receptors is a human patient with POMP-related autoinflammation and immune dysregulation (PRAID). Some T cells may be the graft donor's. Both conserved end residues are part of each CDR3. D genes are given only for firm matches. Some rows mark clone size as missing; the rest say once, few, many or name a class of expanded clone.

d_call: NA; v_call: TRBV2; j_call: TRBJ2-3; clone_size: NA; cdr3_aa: CASGTDTQYF; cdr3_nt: TGTGCCAGCGGCACAGATACGCAGTATTTT
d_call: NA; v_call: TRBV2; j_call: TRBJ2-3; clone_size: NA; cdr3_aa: CASSVGTGLGLAATDTQYF; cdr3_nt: TGTGCCAGCAGTGTCGGGACAGGGCTCGGACTAGCGGCCACAGATACGCAGTATTTT
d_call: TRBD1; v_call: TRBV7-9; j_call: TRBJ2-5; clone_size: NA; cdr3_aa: CASSLSGGQGQETQYF; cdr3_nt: TGTGCCAGCAGCTTATCGGGGGGACAGGGCCAAGAGACCCAGTACTTC
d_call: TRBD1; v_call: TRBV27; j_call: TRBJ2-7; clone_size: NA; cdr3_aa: CASTRTGGEYEQYF; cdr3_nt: TGTGCCAGCACTAGGACAGGGGGCGAATACGAGCAGTACTTC
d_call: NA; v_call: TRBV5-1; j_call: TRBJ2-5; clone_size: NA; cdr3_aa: CASSFGRGVRQETQYF; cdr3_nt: TGCGCCAGCAGCTTTGGCAGGGGGGTTAGGCAAGAGACCCAGTACTTC
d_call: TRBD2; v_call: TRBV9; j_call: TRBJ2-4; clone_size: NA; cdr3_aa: CASIPPPRMGGNIQYF; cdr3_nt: TGTGCCAGCATCCCTCCCCCCCGAATGGGGGGGAACATTCAGTACTTC
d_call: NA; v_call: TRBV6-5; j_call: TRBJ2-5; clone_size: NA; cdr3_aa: CASRDSLQETQYF; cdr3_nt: TGTGCCAGCAGGGACAGCCTCCAAGAGACCCAGTACTTC
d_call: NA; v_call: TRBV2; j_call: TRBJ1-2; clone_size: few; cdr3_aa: CASRGAGGYGYTF; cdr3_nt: TGTGCCAGCAGGGGGGCCGGGGGGTATGGCTACACCTTC
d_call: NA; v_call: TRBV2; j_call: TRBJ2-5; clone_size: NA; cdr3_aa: CASRGVPQETQYF; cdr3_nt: TGTGCCAGCAGGGGGGTTCCGCAAGAGACCCAGTACTTC
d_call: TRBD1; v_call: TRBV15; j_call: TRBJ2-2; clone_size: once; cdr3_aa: CATSRQGSGELFF; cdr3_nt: TGTGCCACCAGCCGACAGGGAAGCGGGGAGCTGTTTTTT
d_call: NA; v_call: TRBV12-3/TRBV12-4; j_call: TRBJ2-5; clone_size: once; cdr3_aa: CASSLDSQETQYF; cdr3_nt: TGTGCCAGCAGTCTGGACAGCCAAGAGACCCAGTACTTC
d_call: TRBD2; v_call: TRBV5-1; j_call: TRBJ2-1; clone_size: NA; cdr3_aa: CASSLAASGNNEQFF; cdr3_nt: TGCGCCAGCAGCTTGGCGGCTAGCGGGAACAATGAGCAGTTCTTC
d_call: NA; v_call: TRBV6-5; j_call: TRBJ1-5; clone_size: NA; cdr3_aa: CASSLQGLAQPQHF; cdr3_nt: TGTGCCAGTTCCCTTCAAGGGCTGGCTCAGCCCCAGCATTTT
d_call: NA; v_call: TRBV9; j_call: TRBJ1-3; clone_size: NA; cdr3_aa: CASSVTGTSGNTIYF; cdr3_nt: TGTGCCAGCAGCGTAACAGGGACTTCTGGAAACACCATATATTTT
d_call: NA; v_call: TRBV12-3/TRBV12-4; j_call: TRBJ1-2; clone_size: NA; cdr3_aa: CASSLRGYGYTF; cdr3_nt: TGTGCCAGCAGTTTAAGGGGCTATGGCTACACCTTC
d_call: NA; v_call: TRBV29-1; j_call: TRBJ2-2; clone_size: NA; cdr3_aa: CSAMESRAGELFF; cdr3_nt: TGCAGCGCCATGGAGAGCCGGGCCGGGGAGCTGTTTTTT
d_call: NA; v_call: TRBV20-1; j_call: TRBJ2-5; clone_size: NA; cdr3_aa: CSARIAETQYF; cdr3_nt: TGCAGTGCTAGAATTGCGGAGACCCAGTACTTC
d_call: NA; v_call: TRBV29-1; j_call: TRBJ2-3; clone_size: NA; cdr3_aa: CSVLISPTDTQYF; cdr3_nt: TGCAGCGTTCTGATTAGTCCCACAGATACGCAGTATTTT
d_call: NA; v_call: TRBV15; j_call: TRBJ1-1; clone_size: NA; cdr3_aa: CATSRDRGDGTEAFF; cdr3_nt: TGTGCCACCAGCAGAGATCGGGGGGACGGCACTGAAGCTTTCTTT
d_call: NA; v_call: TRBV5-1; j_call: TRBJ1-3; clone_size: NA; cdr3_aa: CASSLGPGFGNTIYF; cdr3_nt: TGCGCCAGCAGCTTGGGGCCAGGGTTTGGAAACACCATATATTTT
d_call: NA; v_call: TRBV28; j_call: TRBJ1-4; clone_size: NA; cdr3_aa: CASTTDPNEKLFF; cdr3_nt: TGTGCCAGCACGACAGACCCCAATGAAAAACTGTTTTTT
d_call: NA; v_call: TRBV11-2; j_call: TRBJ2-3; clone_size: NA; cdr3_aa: CASSPRLADTQYF; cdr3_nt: TGTGCCAGCAGCCCGAGACTTGCAGATACGCAGTATTTT
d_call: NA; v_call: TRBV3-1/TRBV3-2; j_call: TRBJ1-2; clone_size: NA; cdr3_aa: CASSQVPDLPIYGYTF; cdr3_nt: TGTGCCAGCAGCCAAGTCCCAGACCTCCCGATTTATGGCTACACCTTC
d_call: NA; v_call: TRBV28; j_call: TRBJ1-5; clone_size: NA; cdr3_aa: CASSSGEQPQHF; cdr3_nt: TGTGCCAGCAGTTCAGGGGAACAGCCCCAGCATTTT
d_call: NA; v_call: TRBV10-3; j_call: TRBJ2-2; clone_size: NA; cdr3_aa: CAISEPSLSGELFF; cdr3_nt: TGTGCCATCAGTGAGCCCAGTTTATCCGGGGAGCTGTTTTTT
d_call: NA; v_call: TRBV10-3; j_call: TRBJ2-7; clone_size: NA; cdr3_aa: CAISDNSYEQYF; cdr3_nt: TGTGCCATCAGTGACAACTCCTACGAGCAGTACTTC
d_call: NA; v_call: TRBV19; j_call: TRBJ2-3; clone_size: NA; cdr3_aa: CAIPRTRADTQYF; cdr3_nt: TGTGCCATACCCCGCACAAGGGCAGATACGCAGTATTTT
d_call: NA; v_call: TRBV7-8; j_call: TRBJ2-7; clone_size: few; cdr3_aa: CASSKRDLAYEQYF; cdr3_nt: TGTGCCAGCAGTAAAAGGGACCTAGCCTACGAGCAGTACTTC
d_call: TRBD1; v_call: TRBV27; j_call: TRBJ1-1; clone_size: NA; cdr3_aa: CASSLDRYTEAFF; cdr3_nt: TGTGCCAGCAGTTTGGACAGGTACACTGAAGCTTTCTTT
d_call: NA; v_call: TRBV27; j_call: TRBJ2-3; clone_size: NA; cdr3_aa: CASSPYKVATDTQYF; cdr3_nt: TGTGCCAGCAGTCCCTACAAGGTTGCGACAGATACGCAGTATTTT
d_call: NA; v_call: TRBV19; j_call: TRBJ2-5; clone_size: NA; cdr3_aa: CASSMADQETQYF; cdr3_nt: TGTGCCAGTAGTATGGCAGACCAAGAGACCCAGTACTTC
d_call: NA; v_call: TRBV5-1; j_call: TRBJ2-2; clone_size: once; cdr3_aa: CASSLQGRDTGELFF; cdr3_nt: TGCGCCAGCAGCTTGCAGGGTCGGGACACCGGGGAGCTGTTTTTT
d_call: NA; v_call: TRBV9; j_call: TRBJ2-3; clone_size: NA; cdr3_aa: CASSVAPVPPGIEQYF; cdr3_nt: TGTGCCAGCAGCGTAGCTCCTGTGCCTCCAGGGATAGAGCAGTATTTT
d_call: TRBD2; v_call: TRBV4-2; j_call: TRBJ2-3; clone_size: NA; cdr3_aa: CASSRLGLADTDTQYF; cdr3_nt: TGTGCCAGCAGCCGCTTGGGACTAGCGGACACAGATACGCAGTATTTT
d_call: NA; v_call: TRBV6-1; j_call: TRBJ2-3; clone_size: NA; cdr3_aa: CASSEKRVETDTQYF; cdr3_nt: TGTGCCAGCAGTGAAAAACGGGTAGAGACAGATACGCAGTATTTT
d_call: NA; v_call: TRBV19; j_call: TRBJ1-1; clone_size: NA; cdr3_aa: CASTLGGNGASNTEAFF; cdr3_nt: TGTGCCAGTACCTTGGGAGGGAATGGCGCCTCGAACACTGAAGCTTTCTTT
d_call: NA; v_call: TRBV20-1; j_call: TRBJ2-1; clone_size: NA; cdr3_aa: CSTRLYEQFF; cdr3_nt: TGCAGTACGCGACTATATGAGCAGTTCTTC
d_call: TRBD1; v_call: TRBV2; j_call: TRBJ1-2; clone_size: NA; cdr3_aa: CASSPDRGHGYTF; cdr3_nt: TGTGCCAGCAGCCCTGACAGGGGACATGGCTACACCTTC
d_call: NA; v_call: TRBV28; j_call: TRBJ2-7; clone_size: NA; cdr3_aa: CASSLQLEQYF; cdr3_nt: TGTGCCAGCAGTTTACAGCTCGAGCAGTACTTC
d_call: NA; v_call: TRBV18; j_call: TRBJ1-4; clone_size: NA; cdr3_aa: CASSPGGSNNEKLFF; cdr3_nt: TGTGCCAGCTCACCAGGGGGAAGCAATAATGAAAAACTGTTTTTT
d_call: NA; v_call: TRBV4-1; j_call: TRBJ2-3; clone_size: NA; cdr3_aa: CASSQAEGSSTDTQYF; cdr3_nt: TGCGCCAGCAGCCAAGCGGAAGGATCAAGCACAGATACGCAGTATTTT
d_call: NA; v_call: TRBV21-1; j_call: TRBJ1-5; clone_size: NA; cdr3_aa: CASSKKTALSNQPQHF; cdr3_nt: TGTGCCAGCAGCAAGAAGACAGCTCTTAGCAATCAGCCCCAGCATTTT
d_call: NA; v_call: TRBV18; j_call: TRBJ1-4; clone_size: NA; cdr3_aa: CASSPRGETNEKLFF; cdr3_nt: TGTGCCAGCTCACCACGGGGAGAAACTAATGAAAAACTGTTTTTT
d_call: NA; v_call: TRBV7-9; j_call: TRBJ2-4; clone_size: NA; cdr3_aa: CASNGPGPPYNIQYF; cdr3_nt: TGTGCCAGCAACGGCCCGGGACCCCCGTACAACATTCAGTACTTC
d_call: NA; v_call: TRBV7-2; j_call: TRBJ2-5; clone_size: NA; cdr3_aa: CASSLFAGDGETQYF; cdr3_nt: TGTGCCAGCAGCTTATTCGCAGGAGACGGGGAGACCCAGTACTTC
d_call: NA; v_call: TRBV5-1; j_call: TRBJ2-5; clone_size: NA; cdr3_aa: CASSLVGPGRGETQYF; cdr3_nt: TGCGCCAGCAGCTTAGTTGGTCCGGGCAGAGGAGAGACCCAGTACTTC